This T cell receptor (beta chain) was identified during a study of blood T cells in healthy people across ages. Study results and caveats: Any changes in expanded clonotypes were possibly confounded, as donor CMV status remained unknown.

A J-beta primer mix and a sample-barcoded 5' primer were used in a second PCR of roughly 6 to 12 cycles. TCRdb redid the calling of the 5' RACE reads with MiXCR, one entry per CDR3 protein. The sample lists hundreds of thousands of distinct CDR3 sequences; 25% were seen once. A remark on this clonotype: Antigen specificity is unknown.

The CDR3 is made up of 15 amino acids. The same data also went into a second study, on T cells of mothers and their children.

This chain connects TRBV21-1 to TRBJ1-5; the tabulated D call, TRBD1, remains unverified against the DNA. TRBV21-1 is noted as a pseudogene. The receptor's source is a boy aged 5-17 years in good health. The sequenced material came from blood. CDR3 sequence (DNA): TGTGCCAGCAGCAAAGTGGTAGGGGTCAATCGGCCCCAGCATTTT. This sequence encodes CASSKVVGVNRPQHF.